This T cell receptor beta chain appears in the sequencing data of a study of T cell changes during pregnancy in multiple sclerosis. This clone was found a few times. The protocol was immunoSEQ multiplex PCR, while the TCRdb copy is restricted to in-frame clones and leaves out a portion. The top ten hold 0.47% of the sample, which has around 33,000 clones, 92% seen once. The TCR sequence derives from a female donor with multiple sclerosis, enrolled in a pregnancy study. The specimen was CD4+ T cells from peripheral blood mononuclear cells, collected after pregnancy.

The CDR3: CASSLGNSYNEQFF. The CDR3 region has the DNA TGCGCCAGCAGCTTGGGTAATTCTTACAATGAGCAGTTCTTC. The chain is built from TRBV5-1 and TRBJ2-1, with D uncertain. CDR3 length: 14 residues. V lost 0 bases to trimming and J lost 4 bases, with 8 bases between them. CDR1 and CDR2 (germline): SGHRS, YFSETQ.